The clone carrying this TCR beta chain was counted a few times. The antigen is undetermined. Indicated treatment: approximately 9-day PBMC culture with coronavirus spike peptide pools or control peptides (ViraFEST assay). CDR1 and CDR2 (germline): MNHNS, SASEGT. The CDR3 contains 15 residues. V was pared by 6 bases and J by 0 bases, with 9 bases between. Sequence data for DNA of cultured CD4+ T cells were generated by the Oncomine TCR Beta short-read assay. In TCRdb, the PCR reads were re-called with MiXCR into one record per CDR3 protein. The sample lists 11,000 or so distinct CDR3 sequences; about 60% were seen once. These data originate in a study of vaccination and CD4 T cells after COVID-19.

This receptor was identified in a human donor who had recovered from COVID-19. Sequencing input: CD4+ T cells from blood, cultured in vitro. The chain carries TRBV6-1 and TRBJ2-6, with D unresolved. The CDR3 loop reads CASRTDFSGANVLTF. The CDR3 region has the DNA TGTGCCAGCAGAACCGACTTCTCTGGGGCCAACGTCCTGACTTTC.